The 2 T cell receptor beta chains presented below share a single source sample, sequenced in a study of shared clonotypes between healthy human individuals. Naive CD8 isolation took CD45RO-negative cells positively selected for CCR7 and excluded terminally differentiated effector memory CD45RA+ cells. The protocol was immunoSEQ multiplex PCR, while the TCRdb copy is restricted to in-frame clones and leaves out a portion. The profile shows about 2.2 million clones, 93% of them singletons. Sequences were obtained from naive CD8+ T cells from PBMCs. These receptors originate from a man in his late teens or twenties in good health. Some clones in this sample may be carry-over from other donors' samples.

The rearrangement joins TRBV5-1 to TRBJ2-1, with 8 positions matching TRBD1. Germline V gives CDR1 SGHRS, CDR2 YFSETQ. V dropped 7 bases and J dropped 6; count of bases not matched to a gene: 12. The CDR3 runs 15 residues. Here the CDR3 reads CASSYGRGPFNEQFF. Written as DNA, the CDR3 is TGCGCCAGCTCCTACGGCAGGGGGCCCTTCAATGAGCAGTTCTTC.

Points on this clone: Other DNA sequences from this sample encode an identical CDR3 as well. The chain couples TRBV9 to TRBJ2-7; D is unclear. The ends were cut back, 3 bases at V and 4 bases at J, with 5 bases in the middle. The CDR3 totals 11 residues. The germline V gene encodes CDR1 SGDLS and CDR2 YYNGEE. Here the CDR3 reads CASSAGYEQYF. CDR3 DNA sequence: TGTGCCAGCAGCGCAGGTTACGAGCAGTACTTC.